Below are 11 T cell receptor beta chains sequenced from a single sample in a study of T-cell memory formation after mild COVID-19. Using its own MiXCR run on the 5' RACE reads, TCRdb lists one record per CDR3 protein. The table includes hundreds of thousands of distinct CDR3 sequences, 28% detected once. The sequenced sample consisted of PBMCs or a T cell subset sorted from them (not recorded which). These TCRs come from an adult woman who had mild COVID-19 (a few samples of this study predate the infection). Cell type and time point are not known.

This clonotype was recorded only once. The V gene is TRBV4-1, the J gene TRBJ1-1; tentative D call: TRBD1 (5 bases). V was shortened by 3 bases and J by 4 bases, with 15 bases between the two germline ends. The CDR3 runs to 15 residues. The germline gives CDR1 MGHRA, CDR2 YSYEKL. CDR3 bases: TGCGCCAGCAGCCACCCGAAAGGGGCGAGCACTGAAGCTTTCTTT. Translating it yields CASSHPKGASTEAFF.

This clonotype was seen only a few times. The chain employs TRBV7-3 and TRBJ2-3, with 7 bases identical to TRBD1. V dropped 4 bases and J dropped 4; count of bases not matched to a gene: 11. The CDR3 loop spans 16 amino acids. CDR1 and CDR2 from the germline V gene are SGHTA and FQGTGA. CDR3 sequence (DNA): TGTGCCAGCAGCTCACCAGGTTACAGGGGCGCAGATACGCAGTATTTT. Encoded protein: CASSSPGYRGADTQYF.

The V gene is TRBV14, the J gene TRBJ2-3, with a tentative D call TRBD2 (6 bases). Germline V CDR1 and CDR2: SGHDN, FVKESK. The CDR3 totals 16 residues. V was pared by 4 bases and J by 2 bases, with 16 bases between. The CDR3 loop reads CASSLQPGLPTDTQYF. The CDR3 DNA sequence: TGTGCCAGCAGCCTTCAACCGGGACTCCCCACAGATACGCAGTATTTT.

This clonotype came up a few times. The J gene is TRBJ1-1, the V gene TRBV7-9; no definite D call. The germline gives CDR1 SEHNR, CDR2 FQNEAQ (reference sequence). This CDR3 has 14 residues. Trimming shortened V by 0 bases and J by 1 base, and 6 bases separated the two germline ends. The CDR3 here is CASSLAVTNTEAFF. The DNA of the CDR3 is TGTGCCAGCAGCTTAGCGGTGACGAACACTGAAGCTTTCTTT.

This clonotype was observed a handful of times. The chain uses TRBV15 and TRBJ2-7; 10 nucleotides align to TRBD2. CDR1 and CDR2 from the germline V gene are LNHNV and YYDKDF (reference sequence). Trimming removed 2 bases from V and 3 bases from J; junction bases left unmatched: 4. The CDR3 sequence is 15 residues long. The CDR3 reads CATSRSTSGIYEQYF. CDR3 in DNA: TGTGCCACCAGCAGATCAACTAGCGGGATCTACGAGCAGTACTTC.

This clonotype was observed a few times. The chain is built from TRBV12-3 or TRBV12-4 and TRBJ2-7; D unclear. This CDR3 is built from 11 residues. The V end was cut by 6 bases, the J end by 4 bases, with 7 bases between. The CDR3 region is CASRDLYEQYF. CDR3 nucleotides: TGTGCCAGCAGAGACTTATACGAGCAGTACTTC.

This clonotype was detected only a few times. V and J are TRBV29-1 and TRBJ1-4; D unresolved. CDR1 is SQVTM, CDR2 ANQGSEA, per germline. This CDR3 is built from 12 residues. Deletions cut 5 bases from V and 7 bases from J, with 11 bases between. The CDR3 DNA follows: TGCAGCGTTTATGTGGATCTTGAAAAACTGTTTTTT. Translation: CSVYVDLEKLFF.

This clonotype was detected only a few times. J is TRBJ1-1 and V is TRBV20-1; no clear D. In germline, CDR1 is DFQATT, CDR2 SNEGSKA (reference sequence). V lost 7 bases and J 0 bases, leaving 9 bases between the germline ends. The CDR3 extends over 12 amino acids. The CDR3 bases are TGCAGTGTGGCGGATTTGAACACTGAAGCTTTCTTT. The encoded protein is CSVADLNTEAFF.

There are a few counts of this clonotype. This chain links TRBV24-1 with TRBJ1-1; the match to TRBD1 covers 7 bases. V was clipped by 9 bases and J by 1 base; unmatched bases: 7. Germline CDR1 KGHDR, CDR2 SFDVKD. The CDR3 extends over 14 amino acids. The CDR3 coding sequence is TGTGCCACCTCCACGGACAGGCCGAACACTGAAGCTTTCTTT. This sequence encodes CATSTDRPNTEAFF.

This clonotype was detected a few times. The rearrangement uses TRBV7-8 and TRBJ1-3; D unclear. The CDR3 is 18 amino acids. Germline V CDR1 and CDR2: SGHVS, FQNEAQ. V was clipped by 5 bases and J by 4 bases, with 24 bases between them. DNA for the CDR3: TGTGCCAGCAGCCATAGACCGCGGACCGGGAGTGAGGGAAACACCATATATTTT. It specifies CASSHRPRTGSEGNTIYF.

This clonotype was found a few times. The V gene is TRBV7-3, the J gene TRBJ2-3; D might be TRBD1 (6 bases). V shed 4 bases and J shed 5 bases, with 7 bases lying between them. The germline V gene has CDR1 SGHTA and CDR2 FQGTGA. The CDR3 runs to 12 residues. This CDR3 reads CASSSTGDTQYF. CDR3 nucleotide sequence: TGTGCCAGCAGCTCGACAGGAGATACGCAGTATTTT.